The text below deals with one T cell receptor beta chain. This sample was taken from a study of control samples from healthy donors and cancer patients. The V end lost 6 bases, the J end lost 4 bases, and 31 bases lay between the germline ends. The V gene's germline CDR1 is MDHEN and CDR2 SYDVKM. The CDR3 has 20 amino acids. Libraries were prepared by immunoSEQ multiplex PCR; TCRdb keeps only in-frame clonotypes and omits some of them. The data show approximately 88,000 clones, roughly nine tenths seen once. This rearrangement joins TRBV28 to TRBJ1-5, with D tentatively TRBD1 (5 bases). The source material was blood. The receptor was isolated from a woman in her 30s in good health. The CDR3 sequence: CASRPPTRASHGALNQPQHF. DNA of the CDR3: TGTGCCAGCAGGCCTCCAACTCGGGCCTCACATGGGGCCCTTAATCAGCCCCAGCATTTT.